What follows are 26 T cell receptor beta chains derived from one specimen sequenced in a study of blood T cell repertoires in COVID-19. Libraries were prepared by immunoSEQ multiplex PCR; TCRdb keeps only in-frame clonotypes and omits some of them. The sample carries roughly 320,000 clones, approximately 85% recorded once. The source material was peripheral blood. These receptors were obtained from a human donor in a cohort sampled during active COVID-19.

The rearrangement uses TRBV7-9 and TRBJ1-2, with D tentatively TRBD1 (5 bases). Between the trimmed V and J ends, which lost 5 bases and 5 bases, there was a span of 12 bases. The CDR3 length is 13 residues. Germline V gene lookup returns CDR1 SEHNR and CDR2 FQNEAQ (reference sequence). In DNA form, the CDR3 reads TGTGCCAGCAGCATTGAACAGGCGTATGGCTACACCTTC. This sequence encodes CASSIEQAYGYTF.

This chain links TRBV27 with TRBJ2-7, with 8 positions matching TRBD2. This CDR3 comprises 14 residues. V shed 7 bases, J shed 4 bases, and the junction held 9 bases outside the gene matches. Germline CDR1 reads MNHEY; CDR2 reads SMNVEV (reference sequence). The CDR3 is CASTPRGGYYEQYF. The CDR3 nucleotides are TGTGCCAGCACCCCTCGGGGGGGGTATTACGAGCAGTACTTC.

The chain couples TRBV3-1 (or the pseudogene TRBV3-2) to TRBJ2-1, with TRBD2 identical over 13 bases. The CDR3 consists of 16 residues. V shed 4 bases and J 4 bases; nucleotides not matched to a gene: 4. Germline V gene sequence: CDR1 LGHDT, CDR2 YNNKEL (reference sequence). As DNA, the CDR3 is TGTGCCAGCAGCCGCGGACTAGCGGGGGCTTACAATGAGCAGTTCTTC. Amino acid sequence: CASSRGLAGAYNEQFF.

This sequence joins TRBV5-1 and TRBJ1-2; D possibly corresponds to TRBD1 (6 bases). The germline V and J ends were trimmed by 0 bases and 1 base, with 10 bases remaining between them. Germline-derived CDR1 and CDR2 are SGHRS and YFSETQ. This CDR3 contains 15 residues. This CDR3 reads CASSLEGELNYGYTF. The DNA for the CDR3 is TGCGCCAGCAGCTTGGAGGGGGAACTTAACTATGGCTACACCTTC.

This rearrangement joins TRBV6-5 to TRBJ1-1, with 9 bases identical to TRBD1. With 6 bases clipped from V and 7 bases from J, the junction kept 9 bases outside the gene matches. The CDR3 covers 14 residues. CDR1 and CDR2 from the germline V gene are MNHEY and SVGAGI. In DNA form, the CDR3 reads TGTGCCAGCAGGGACGAACAGGGGGCATATGAAGCTTTCTTT. It yields the protein CASRDEQGAYEAFF.

Concerning this clone: This sample also contains other DNA sequences that code for the same CDR3. This sequence joins TRBV27 and TRBJ2-5, with 11 bases identical to TRBD2. This CDR3 spans 14 amino acids. CDR1 and CDR2 (germline): MNHEY, SMNVEV (reference sequence). Unmatched junction bases numbered 4, after V lost 5 bases and J lost 5 bases. CDR3 in DNA: TGTGCCAGCAGTCGGCTAGCGGGGGGTGAGACCCAGTACTTC. This gives the protein CASSRLAGGETQYF.

The gene calls are TRBV5-1 and TRBJ1-2; D remains ambiguous. The CDR3 is 13 residues long. The ends were cut back, 2 bases at V and 2 bases at J, with 7 bases in the middle. CDR1 SGHRS and CDR2 YFSETQ come from the germline V gene. The CDR3 loop reads CASSFNGNYGYTF. CDR3 bases: TGCGCCAGCAGCTTTAACGGGAACTATGGCTACACCTTC.

The chain couples TRBV30 to TRBJ2-7; 9 bases line up with TRBD2. CDR3 length: 15 residues. CDR1 and CDR2 from the germline V gene are GTSNPN and SVGIG (reference sequence). J was trimmed by 3 bases and V by 1 base; bases with no gene match: 7. This CDR3 is CAWSAPGLAHYEQYF. CDR3 coding DNA: TGTGCCTGGAGTGCCCCGGGACTAGCTCACTACGAGCAGTACTTC.

Remarks on this clone: Different DNA sequences within this sample yield the same CDR3. CDR3 loop: CASSLTSGGYNEQFF. The CDR3 nucleotides are TGTGCCAGCAGCTTGACTAGCGGGGGATACAATGAGCAGTTCTTC. The V call is TRBV6-5, the J call TRBJ2-1, with 12 bases lining up with TRBD2. The germline V gene has CDR1 MNHEY and CDR2 SVGAGI. V lost 6 bases to trimming and J lost 4 bases; unmatched junction nucleotides: 4. The CDR3 runs 15 residues.

This clone has a handful of counts. V gene TRBV9 combines with J gene TRBJ2-3, with 11 bases fitting TRBD2. This CDR3 contains 17 residues. Trimming removed 4 bases from V and 4 bases from J; junction bases left unmatched: 11. Germline CDR1 is SGDLS and CDR2 is YYNGEE. The DNA of the CDR3 is TGTGCCAGCAGCACAGGTAATAGCGGGGGGGCCGCAGATACGCAGTATTTT. This encodes CASSTGNSGGAADTQYF. Supplemented by reference TRBV9 and TRBJ2-3, the full variable domain reads DSGVTQTPKHLITATGQRVTLRCSPRSGDLSVYWYQQSLDQGLQFLIQYYNGEERAKGNILERFSAQQFPDLHSELNLSSLELGDSALYFCASSTGNSGGAADTQYFGPGTRLTVL.

This chain links TRBV28 with TRBJ1-5; D remains ambiguous. V shed 4 bases and J shed 11 bases, with 12 bases lying between them. This CDR3 is built from 12 residues. Germline CDR1 is MDHEN and CDR2 is SYDVKM. The CDR3 region has the DNA TGTGCCAGCAGTTATGGGAGTTTGGCCCAGCATTTT. Protein product: CASSYGSLAQHF.

The chain uses TRBV25-1 and TRBJ2-7, with 10 bases that match TRBD1. V was clipped by 2 bases and J by 1 base; unmatched bases: 5. Germline lookup yields CDR1 MGHDK and CDR2 SYGVNS. The CDR3 sequence is 16 residues long. The CDR3 DNA sequence: TGTGCCAGCAGTGAAGGCCCGGGACAGGGGTCCTACGAGCAGTACTTC. Amino acids: CASSEGPGQGSYEQYF.

The V call is TRBV19, the J call TRBJ1-1, with a tentative D call TRBD1 (5 bases). The germline V and J ends were trimmed by 2 bases and 1 base, with 14 bases remaining between them. CDR3 length equals 16 residues. The germline V gene has CDR1 LNHDA and CDR2 SQIVND (reference sequence). In nucleotides, the CDR3 is TGTGCCAGTAGTATAATCCCGGGGGTGGGGAACACTGAAGCTTTCTTT. Translated: CASSIIPGVGNTEAFF.

This rearrangement joins TRBV7-3 to TRBJ2-3, with TRBD1 as a possible D gene (5 bases). V lost 4 bases and J 2 bases, leaving 13 bases between the germline ends. Germline V gives CDR1 SGHTA, CDR2 FQGTGA. The CDR3 sequence is 15 residues long. The CDR3: CASSSLPGFTDTQYF. The CDR3 DNA reads TGTGCCAGCAGCTCCCTCCCAGGGTTCACAGATACGCAGTATTTT.

Here the CDR3 reads CASSNRGNTEAFF. The CDR3 nucleotides read TGTGCCAGTAGCAACAGGGGAAACACTGAAGCTTTCTTT. The gene calls are TRBV19 and TRBJ1-1; TRBD1 matches at 7 bases. The J segment lost 2 bases and the V segment lost 6 bases, leaving 3 bases of the junction unmatched. Germline V gene data show CDR1 as LNHDA and CDR2 as SQIVND (reference sequence). The CDR3 is made up of 13 amino acids.

J is TRBJ1-1 and V is TRBV28; D remains ambiguous. This CDR3 is 13 amino acids long. V was pared by 2 bases and J by 4 bases, with 8 bases between. Germline CDR1 and CDR2: MDHEN and SYDVKM. In DNA, the CDR3 is TGTGCCAGCAGTTTAGACTCCCCCACTGAAGCTTTCTTT. Translation gives CASSLDSPTEAFF. Filled out from reference TRBV28 and TRBJ1-1, the complete variable domain reads DVKVTQSSRYLVKRTGEKVFLECVQDMDHENMFWYRQDPGLGLRLIYFSYDVKMKEKGDIPEGYSVSREKKERFSLILESASTNQTSMYLCASSLDSPTEAFFGQGTRLTVV.

CDR3 coding DNA: TGTGCCAGCAGCTTACGTGGGGCAACCTATAATTCACCCCTCCACTTT. Its protein is CASSLRGATYNSPLHF. V usage is TRBV7-3 and J usage is TRBJ1-6, with a possible D match to TRBD1 (5 bases). Trimming shortened V by 2 bases and J by 2 bases, and 10 bases separated the two germline ends. Per germline, CDR1 SGHTA and CDR2 FQGTGA. The CDR3 totals 16 residues.

In DNA, the CDR3 is TGTGCCAGTAGTATAGGCCGAGTTAACTATGGCTACACCTTC. It translates to CASSIGRVNYGYTF. The chain has TRBV19 and TRBJ1-2; D is unclear. The V gene's germline CDR1 is LNHDA and CDR2 SQIVND (reference sequence). The V gene lost 1 base and the J gene lost 1 base, with 7 bases spanning the gap. The CDR3 has 14 amino acids.

The rearrangement joins TRBV7-9 to TRBJ1-1, with 7 bases identical to TRBD1. The germline V gene encodes CDR1 SEHNR and CDR2 FQNEAQ (reference sequence). The CDR3 consists of 16 residues. J gave up 1 base and V 2 bases, and 7 bases lay outside the gene matches. CDR3 DNA sequence: TGTGCCAGCAGCTTATCGGTCGACAGGGCGAACACTGAAGCTTTCTTT. Translation gives CASSLSVDRANTEAFF.

Here the CDR3 reads CSASSHPDRATDTQYF. CDR3 DNA: TGCAGTGCTAGTAGTCACCCGGACAGGGCCACAGATACGCAGTATTTT. The genes are TRBV20-1 and TRBJ2-3, with 8 bases that match TRBD1. The V segment lost 3 bases and the J segment 2 bases; nucleotides outside the gene matches: 10. This CDR3 contains 16 residues. From germline, CDR1 is DFQATT and CDR2 SNEGSKA (reference sequence).

The chain joins TRBV9 to TRBJ2-1, with TRBD2 matching 11 bases. Trimming removed 0 bases from V and 3 bases from J; junction bases left unmatched: 5. The CDR3 spans 17 residues. CDR1 and CDR2 from the germline V gene are SGDLS and YYNGEE. CDR3 nucleotides: TGTGCCAGCAGCGTAGGAGCTCTAGCGGGGGGCTACAATGAGCAGTTCTTC. It translates to CASSVGALAGGYNEQFF.

This clone was seen only a few times. This chain links TRBV18 with TRBJ2-5, with D perhaps TRBD2 (5 bases). The CDR3 is made up of 13 amino acids. V was clipped by 6 bases and J by 1 base, with 9 bases between them. Germline lookup yields CDR1 KGHSH and CDR2 LQKENI. The CDR3 DNA reads TGTGCCAGCTCCAGCACTAGCCAAGAGACCCAGTACTTC. This codes for CASSSTSQETQYF.

This chain joins TRBV4-1 and TRBJ2-1, with D possibly TRBD2 on 5 matching bases. Germline loops: CDR1 MGHRA, CDR2 YSYEKL. CDR3 length: 15 amino acids. Trimming cost V 0 bases and J 1 base, with 7 bases left between them. The CDR3 DNA is TGCGCCAGCAGCCAAGAGGGAGATTCCTACAATGAGCAGTTCTTC. Translation: CASSQEGDSYNEQFF.

The V and J genes are TRBV6-1 and TRBJ2-3, with unresolved D. There are 15 residues in the CDR3. The V gene's germline CDR1 is MNHNS and CDR2 SASEGT. With 0 bases removed from V and 0 bases from J, the gap between germline ends came to 7 bases. DNA for the CDR3: TGTGCCAGCAGTGAAGCTCTAGAGAGCACAGATACGCAGTATTTT. Protein: CASSEALESTDTQYF.

The chain couples TRBV11-3 to TRBJ2-7, with 8 bases lining up with TRBD1. The CDR3 length is 15 residues. Germline assignment: CDR1 SGHNT and CDR2 YENEEA. Losses at the gene ends were 3 bases for V and 4 bases for J; bases not matched to a gene: 8. CDR3 coding DNA: TGTGCCAGCAGCTTGTCCGGGACAGGAGGGTACGAGCAGTACTTC. Protein sequence: CASSLSGTGGYEQYF.

This clone was observed a handful of times. The rearrangement uses TRBV5-4 and TRBJ2-7; D might be TRBD2 (6 bases). Trimming removed 4 bases at V and 3 bases at J, with 17 bases between. The CDR3 contains 15 residues. CDR1 is SGHNT, CDR2 YYREEE, per germline (reference sequence). CDR3 loop: CASSGTQRLGYEQYF. The DNA for the CDR3 is TGTGCCAGCAGCGGGACTCAAAGGTTGGGCTACGAGCAGTACTTC.